Listed below are T cell receptor beta chains from one sample, sequenced in a study of a mutant IDH1 vaccine in newly diagnosed glioma. Produced via immunoSEQ multiplex PCR; TCRdb's table is partial and in-frame only. The sample contains more than 30,000 clones, 90% of which appear only once. These TCRs are of unknown antigen specificity. The source material was PBMCs, sampled from a glioma patient whose treatment included an IDH1 peptide vaccine. These receptor sequences come from a young man with glioma. Both conserved end residues are part of each CDR3. Each record gives: clone size, V gene, J gene, D gene, CDR3 DNA, CDR3 protein. The D gene is left open where the match is weak. Some rows have no size entry. The others give once, few or many, or a class for an expanded clone.

>.|TRBV29-1|TRBJ2-1|TRBD1
TGCAGCGTGATGACAGGGGCTGGATACAATGAGCAGTTCTTC
CSVMTGAGYNEQFF
>.|TRBV9|TRBJ2-7|TRBD1
TGTGCCAGCAGCGTAGGGACAGGGACCTACGAGCAGTACTTC
CASSVGTGTYEQYF
>few|TRBV4-3|TRBJ2-1|.
TGCGCCAGCAGCCAAGATAGGGGACCGAACAATGAGCAGTTCTTC
CASSQDRGPNNEQFF
>.|TRBV28|TRBJ2-7|.
TGTGCCAGCAGTTACGGTTCCTACGAGCAGTACTTC
CASSYGSYEQYF
>.|TRBV15|TRBJ1-2|.
TGTGCCACCAGCAGAGATAACTATGGCTACACCTTC
CATSRDNYGYTF
>.|TRBV7-2|TRBJ2-3|TRBD2
TGTGCCAGCAGCTTAGAAGCGGGAGGGAGAGATACGCAGTATTTT
CASSLEAGGRDTQYF
>.|TRBV19|TRBJ1-1|TRBD1
TGTGCCAGTACCTCGACAGGGGAGTGGACTGAAGCTTTCTTT
CASTSTGEWTEAFF
>few|TRBV23-1|TRBJ1-2|.
TGCGCCAGCAGTCAAGGGGGACGGGGTGGCTACACCTTC
CASSQGGRGGYTF
>.|TRBV7-9|TRBJ1-2|TRBD1
TGTGCCAGCAGCTTAGTTGGACAGGCGCTCGACTATGGCTACACCTTC
CASSLVGQALDYGYTF
>once|TRBV11-1|TRBJ1-1|TRBD1
TGTGCCAGCAGGGTCGGACAGGCGAACACTGAAGCTTTCTTT
CASRVGQANTEAFF
>.|TRBV7-2|TRBJ1-6|TRBD1
TGTGCCAGCACCCCGGGACAGGGTTATTCACCCCTCCACTTT
CASTPGQGYSPLHF
>.|TRBV5-6|TRBJ1-1|.
TGTGCCAGCAGCTTGGCACAGGGTATGCTGAACACTGAAGCTTTCTTT
CASSLAQGMLNTEAFF
>few|TRBV6-5|TRBJ1-1|.
TGTGCCAGCAGTTACTCGACTAGCGTGGGGAACACTGAAGCTTTCTTT
CASSYSTSVGNTEAFF
>.|TRBV10-1|TRBJ2-5|.
TGCGCCAGCAGTGAGACTTTAGCGCGGGAGACCCAGTACTTC
CASSETLARETQYF
>.|TRBV29-1|TRBJ1-5|.
TGCAGCGTTGAAGAAGTCGTATCGAGGGGGAAAAAGGGCAATCAGCCCCAGCATTTT
CSVEEVVSRGKKGNQPQHF